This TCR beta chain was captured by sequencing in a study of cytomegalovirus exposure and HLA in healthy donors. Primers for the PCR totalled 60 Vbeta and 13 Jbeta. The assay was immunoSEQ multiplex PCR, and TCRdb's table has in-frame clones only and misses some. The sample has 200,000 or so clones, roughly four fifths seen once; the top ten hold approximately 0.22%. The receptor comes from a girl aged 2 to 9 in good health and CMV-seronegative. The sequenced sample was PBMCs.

The CDR3 protein is CASSQPARGYGYTF. As DNA, the CDR3 is TGCGCCAGCAGTCAGCCAGCCAGGGGCTATGGCTACACCTTC. V is TRBV23-1 and J is TRBJ1-2, with a possible D match to TRBD1 (6 bases). TRBV23-1 is given ORF status, its function remaining uncertain. CDR3 length: 14 residues. V lost 3 bases and J 4 bases, leaving 12 bases between the germline ends.